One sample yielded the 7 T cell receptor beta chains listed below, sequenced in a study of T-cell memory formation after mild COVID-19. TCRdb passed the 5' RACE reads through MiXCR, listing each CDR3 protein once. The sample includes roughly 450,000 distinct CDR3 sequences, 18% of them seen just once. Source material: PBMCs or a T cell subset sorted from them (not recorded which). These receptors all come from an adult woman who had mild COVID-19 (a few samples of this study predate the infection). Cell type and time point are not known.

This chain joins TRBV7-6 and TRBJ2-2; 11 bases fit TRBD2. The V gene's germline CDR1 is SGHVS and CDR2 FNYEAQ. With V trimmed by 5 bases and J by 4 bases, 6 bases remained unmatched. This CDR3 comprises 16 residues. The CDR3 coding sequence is TGTGCCAGCAGCCTAACTAGCGGGGGCCCCACCGGGGAGCTGTTTTTT. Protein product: CASSLTSGGPTGELFF.

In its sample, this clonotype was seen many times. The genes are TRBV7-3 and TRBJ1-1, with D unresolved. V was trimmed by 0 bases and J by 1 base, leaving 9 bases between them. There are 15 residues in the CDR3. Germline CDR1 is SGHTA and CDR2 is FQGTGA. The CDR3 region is CASSLTGSRNTEAFF. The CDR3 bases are TGTGCCAGCAGCTTAACGGGCAGCAGGAACACTGAAGCTTTCTTT.

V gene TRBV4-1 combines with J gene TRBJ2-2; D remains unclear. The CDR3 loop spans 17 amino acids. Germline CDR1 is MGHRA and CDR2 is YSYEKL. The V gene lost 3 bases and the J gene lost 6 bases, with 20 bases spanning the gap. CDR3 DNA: TGCGCCAGCAGCCAGGCGCCCTACGACGATATCTCCGGGGAGCTGTTTTTT. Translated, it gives CASSQAPYDDISGELFF.

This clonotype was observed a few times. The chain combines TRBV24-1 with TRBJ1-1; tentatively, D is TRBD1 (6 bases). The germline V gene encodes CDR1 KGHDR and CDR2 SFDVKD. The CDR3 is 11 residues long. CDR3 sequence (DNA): TGTGCGACCCGGGGGCCCACTGAAGCTTTCTTT. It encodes CATRGPTEAFF.

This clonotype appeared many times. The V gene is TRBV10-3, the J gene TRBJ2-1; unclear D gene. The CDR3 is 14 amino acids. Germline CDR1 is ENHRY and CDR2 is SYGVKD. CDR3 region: CTTEDAPAGNEQFF. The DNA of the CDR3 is TGTACCACCGAAGACGCACCCGCTGGCAATGAGCAGTTCTTC.

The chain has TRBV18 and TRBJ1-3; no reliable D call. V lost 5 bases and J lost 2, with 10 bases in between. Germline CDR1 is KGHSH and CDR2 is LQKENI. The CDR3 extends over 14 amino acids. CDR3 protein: CASSKSAAGNTIYF. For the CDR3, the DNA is TGTGCCAGCTCAAAGTCCGCGGCTGGAAACACCATATATTTT.

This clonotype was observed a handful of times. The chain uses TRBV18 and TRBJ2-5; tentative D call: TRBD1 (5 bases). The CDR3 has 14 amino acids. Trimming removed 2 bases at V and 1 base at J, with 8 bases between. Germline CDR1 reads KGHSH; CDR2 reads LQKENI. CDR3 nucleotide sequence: TGTGCCAGCTCACCAGCAGACAGCCAAGAGACCCAGTACTTC. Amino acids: CASSPADSQETQYF. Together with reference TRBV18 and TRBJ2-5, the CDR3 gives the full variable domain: NAGVMQNPRHLVRRRGQEARLRCSPMKGHSHVYWYRQLPEEGLKFMVYLQKENIIDESGMPKERFSAEFPKEGPSILRIQQVVRGDSAAYFCASSPADSQETQYFGPGTRLLVL.